This T cell receptor (beta chain) derives from a study of blood T cell repertoires in COVID-19. Background on the study: Specimens from acute and convalescent COVID-19 originated in the United States, Italy and Spain. Nucleic acid was either cDNA or gDNA, and it came from T cells, B-cell-depleted T cells, or PBMCs.

V shed 3 bases and J shed 2 bases, with 13 bases lying between them. This CDR3 has 15 amino acids. Germline CDR1 reads LNHDA; CDR2 reads SQIVND (reference sequence). In the study's own analysis: Cell counts per sample came from amplifying reference gene primers. Repertoires were generated with immunoSEQ multiplex PCR, while TCRdb's copy carries only in-frame clones and drops some. The V and J calls and clone size come from that table; D and trimming were worked out from the DNA. The sample yields hundreds of thousands of clones, around 82% seen once. The clonotype was recovered from a woman aged 45-59 years who had recovered from COVID-19. This chain connects TRBV19 to TRBJ2-5, with a possible D match to TRBD1 (6 bases). Sequenced material: peripheral blood. This CDR3 is CASSIWGQPQETQYF. CDR3 sequence (DNA): TGTGCCAGTAGTATTTGGGGACAACCACAAGAGACCCAGTACTTC.